A single sample is the source of the 14 T cell receptor beta chains below, sequenced in a study of graft-versus-host responses after intestinal transplantation. Antigen specificity for these receptors is unknown. Libraries were prepared by immunoSEQ multiplex PCR; TCRdb keeps only in-frame clonotypes and omits some of them. The repertoire holds about 59,000 clones, about 94% seen once, with approximately 0.4% in the top ten. The sequenced sample was unstimulated CD4+ T cells sorted from spleen or lymph node cells, obtained before transplant. All receptors derive from a human donor who was the organ donor for an intestinal transplant.

The rearrangement joins TRBV29-1 to TRBJ2-3; 7 bases are shared with TRBD1. This CDR3 spans 13 amino acids. CDR1 and CDR2 from the germline V gene are SQVTM and ANQGSEA. V dropped 5 bases and J dropped 3; count of bases not matched to a gene: 5. CDR3 residues: CSVRNRGTDTQYF. Here the CDR3 DNA reads TGCAGCGTTAGGAACAGGGGTACAGATACGCAGTATTTT.

V usage is TRBV5-1 and J usage is TRBJ2-5; TRBD2 matches at 8 bases. This CDR3 has 13 amino acids. V gave up 8 bases and J gave up 3 bases; unmatched junction bases: 6. Germline V gives CDR1 SGHRS, CDR2 YFSETQ. DNA for the CDR3: TGCGCCAGTCGGCGGGGGGTCGAAGAGACCCAGTACTTC. Its translation is CASRRGVEETQYF.

This rearrangement joins TRBV5-1 to TRBJ1-5, with 8 bases lining up with TRBD1. Germline V lookup: CDR1 SGHRS, CDR2 YFSETQ. With V trimmed by 1 base and J by 2 bases, 11 bases remained unmatched. The CDR3 length is 18 residues. The CDR3 coding sequence is TGCGCCAGCAGCTTGAGGGGACAGGTCGGGGATCGCAATCAGCCCCAGCATTTT. Protein sequence: CASSLRGQVGDRNQPQHF.

This clone was seen only once. The chain recombines TRBV9 with TRBJ1-1, with 7 positions matching TRBD1. J gave up 2 bases and V 3 bases, and 4 bases lay outside the gene matches. CDR3 size: 14 residues. CDR1 SGDLS and CDR2 YYNGEE come from the germline V gene. CDR3 coding DNA: TGTGCCAGCAGCGCCGGGACAGTCAACACTGAAGCTTTCTTT. Its translation is CASSAGTVNTEAFF.

This clone was observed a single time. This sequence joins TRBV5-1 and TRBJ1-6; possibly TRBD1 for D (5 bases). The CDR3 has 14 residues. Trimming cost V 0 bases and J 4 bases, with 5 bases left between them. Germline V gene lookup returns CDR1 SGHRS and CDR2 YFSETQ. The CDR3 nucleotides are TGCGCCAGCAGCTTGGAGGGGTATAATTCACCCCTCCACTTT. Encoded protein: CASSLEGYNSPLHF.

The rearrangement uses TRBV11-3 and TRBJ2-7, with a weak D call TRBD1 (5 bases). Per germline, CDR1 SGHNT and CDR2 YENEEA. The CDR3 has 14 residues. Trimming stripped 5 bases from V and 2 bases from J, with 13 bases between. This CDR3 is CASSHAGNPYEQYF. As DNA, the CDR3 is TGTGCCAGCAGCCATGCAGGGAACCCCTACGAGCAGTACTTC.

The rearrangement uses TRBV2 and TRBJ2-1; TRBD1 matches at 9 bases. There are 15 residues in the CDR3. V lost 7 bases, J lost 2 bases, and 6 bases stayed unmatched. Germline V gene sequence: CDR1 SNHLY, CDR2 FYNNEI. For the CDR3, the DNA is TGTGCCAGCATCCGCCGGGACAGGGCCTACAATGAGCAGTTCTTC. This encodes CASIRRDRAYNEQFF.

This rearrangement joins TRBV15 to TRBJ1-2; no firm D call. This CDR3 is built from 12 residues. CDR1 LNHNV and CDR2 YYDKDF come from the germline V gene (reference sequence). Trimming removed 2 bases from V and 5 bases from J, with 6 bases in between. The CDR3 bases are TGTGCCACCAGCAGACCAAAATATGGCTACACCTTC. It encodes CATSRPKYGYTF.

The genes are TRBV6-5 and TRBJ2-7, with TRBD1 identical over 12 bases. Germline trimming cut 0 bases from V and 5 bases from J; bases unmatched to any gene: 2. The CDR3 spans 15 residues. The germline CDR1 and CDR2 sequences are MNHEY and SVGAGI. CDR3 DNA sequence: TGTGCCAGCAGTTACTCTGGGGACAGGGGGCACGAGCAGTACTTC. Protein sequence: CASSYSGDRGHEQYF.

The genes are TRBV2 and TRBJ1-5; 10 nucleotides agree with TRBD1. Germline CDR1 reads SNHLY; CDR2 reads FYNNEI. The V segment lost 2 bases and the J segment 6 bases; nucleotides outside the gene matches: 7. The CDR3 covers 16 residues. The CDR3 loop is CASSEFWTGGSQPQHF. For the CDR3, the DNA is TGTGCCAGCAGTGAATTTTGGACAGGGGGTAGTCAGCCCCAGCATTTT.

The chain links TRBV27 to TRBJ1-3, with D possibly TRBD1 on 5 matching bases. The CDR3 loop spans 13 amino acids. The ends were cut back, 2 bases at V and 3 bases at J, with 5 bases in the middle. The germline V gene encodes CDR1 MNHEY and CDR2 SMNVEV (reference sequence). The CDR3 nucleotides are TGTGCCAGCAGTTTACAGGGTGGAAACACCATATATTTT. Its protein product is CASSLQGGNTIYF.

The chain has TRBV11-2 and TRBJ2-7; D perhaps matches TRBD2 (6 bases). CDR1 SGHAT and CDR2 FQNNGV come from the germline V gene. Trimming removed 5 bases from V and 1 base from J, with 12 bases in between. The CDR3 length is 14 residues. The CDR3 region has the DNA TGTGCCAGCAGCACTCTTGGAGGGTCCTACGAGCAGTACTTC. Translation gives CASSTLGGSYEQYF.

Written as DNA, the CDR3 is TGTGCCAGCAGCTTAGGGTCCGCTCCTGGGGCCAACGTCCTGACTTTC. Translating it yields CASSLGSAPGANVLTF. The rearrangement joins TRBV7-3 to TRBJ2-6; no clear D. Germline-derived CDR1 and CDR2 are SGHTA and FQGTGA. The CDR3 contains 16 residues. V shed 2 bases and J shed 2 bases, with 10 bases lying between them.

This rearrangement joins TRBV5-1 to TRBJ2-2; D unclear. Trimming took off 3 bases at V and 3 bases at J, with 12 bases between the two ends. CDR3 length: 15 amino acids. The V gene's germline CDR1 is SGHRS and CDR2 YFSETQ. Written as DNA, the CDR3 is TGCGCCAGCAGCTCCCCGCAAAGGGACACCGGGGAGCTGTTTTTT. This codes for CASSSPQRDTGELFF.